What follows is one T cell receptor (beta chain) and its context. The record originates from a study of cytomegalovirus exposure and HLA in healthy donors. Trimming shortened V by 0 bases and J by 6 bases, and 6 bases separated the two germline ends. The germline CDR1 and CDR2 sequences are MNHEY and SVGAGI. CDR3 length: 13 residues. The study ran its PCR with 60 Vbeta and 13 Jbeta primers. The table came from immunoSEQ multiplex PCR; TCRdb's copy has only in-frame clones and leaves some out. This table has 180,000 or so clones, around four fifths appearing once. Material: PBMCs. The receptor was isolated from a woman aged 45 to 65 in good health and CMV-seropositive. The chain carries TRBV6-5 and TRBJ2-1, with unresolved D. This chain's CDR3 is CASSYSSPNEQFF. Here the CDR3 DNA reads TGTGCCAGCAGTTACTCGAGCCCCAATGAGCAGTTCTTC.